The rows below give T cell receptor beta chains drawn from one sample of a study of T cells after yellow fever vaccination. TCRdb analysed the 5' RACE reads with MiXCR anew, one entry per CDR3 protein. The table lists over 250,000 distinct CDR3 sequences, 4.1% of them singletons. The sequencing used PBMCs, collected 5 days after the yellow fever booster vaccination. These receptors were taken from a man between 18 and 35 years old who received the YFV17D yellow fever vaccine. Each CDR3 is given with its conserved first and last residue. A D gene is named only where the DNA matches it firmly. Clone size, where shown, is once, few, many, or a class for clones that have expanded.

clone size: few
V gene: TRBV5-1
D gene: TRBD1
J gene: TRBJ1-4
CDR3 protein: CASSPWTGGANVVREKLFF
CDR3 DNA: TGCGCCAGCAGCCCCTGGACAGGGGGCGCAAATGTAGTTCGTGAAAAACTGTTTTTT

clone size: .
V gene: TRBV7-9
D gene: .
J gene: TRBJ2-1
CDR3 protein: CASSSHNLGQFF
CDR3 DNA: TGTGCCAGCAGCTCCCACAACTTGGGGCAGTTCTTC

clone size: few
V gene: TRBV6-2/TRBV6-3
D gene: TRBD1
J gene: TRBJ1-5
CDR3 protein: CASSSGTGGWQPQHF
CDR3 DNA: TGTGCCAGCAGTTCGGGGACAGGGGGCTGGCAGCCCCAGCATTTT

clone size: many
V gene: TRBV12-3/TRBV12-4
D gene: TRBD2
J gene: TRBJ2-7
CDR3 protein: CASSQLTSGPYEQYF
CDR3 DNA: TGTGCCAGCAGTCAATTGACTAGCGGCCCCTACGAGCAGTACTTC

clone size: few
V gene: TRBV7-8
D gene: TRBD1
J gene: TRBJ2-7
CDR3 protein: CASSLRQGRVNEQYF
CDR3 DNA: TGTGCCAGCAGCCTCCGACAGGGAAGAGTTAACGAGCAGTACTTC

clone size: many
V gene: TRBV7-9
D gene: TRBD2
J gene: TRBJ2-1
CDR3 protein: CASSTDSGPNNEQFF
CDR3 DNA: TGTGCCAGCAGCACCGATAGCGGGCCCAACAATGAGCAGTTCTTC

clone size: few
V gene: TRBV3-1
D gene: TRBD2
J gene: TRBJ2-1
CDR3 protein: CASSPRTRTSGHNEQFF
CDR3 DNA: TGTGCCAGCAGCCCCCGAACCCGGACTAGCGGACACAATGAGCAGTTCTTC

clone size: .
V gene: TRBV10-3
D gene: .
J gene: TRBJ1-1
CDR3 protein: CATSEPQEDTEAFF
CDR3 DNA: TGTGCCACCTCGGAACCCCAGGAGGACACTGAAGCTTTCTTT

clone size: .
V gene: TRBV7-9
D gene: .
J gene: TRBJ1-1
CDR3 protein: CASSLRGADTEAFF
CDR3 DNA: TGTGCCAGCAGCTTACGGGGGGCGGACACTGAAGCTTTCTTT

clone size: .
V gene: TRBV7-2
D gene: .
J gene: TRBJ1-2
CDR3 protein: CASSFQIGYTF
CDR3 DNA: TGTGCCAGCAGCTTTCAGATAGGCTACACCTTC

clone size: .
V gene: TRBV12-3/TRBV12-4
D gene: .
J gene: TRBJ1-2
CDR3 protein: CASSLGSGGRYGYTF
CDR3 DNA: TGTGCCAGCAGTTTAGGGTCAGGCGGTCGTTATGGCTACACCTTC

clone size: .
V gene: TRBV4-1
D gene: .
J gene: TRBJ2-7
CDR3 protein: CASSQLLAHAYEQYF
CDR3 DNA: TGCGCCAGCAGCCAACTCCTAGCCCATGCCTACGAGCAGTACTTC